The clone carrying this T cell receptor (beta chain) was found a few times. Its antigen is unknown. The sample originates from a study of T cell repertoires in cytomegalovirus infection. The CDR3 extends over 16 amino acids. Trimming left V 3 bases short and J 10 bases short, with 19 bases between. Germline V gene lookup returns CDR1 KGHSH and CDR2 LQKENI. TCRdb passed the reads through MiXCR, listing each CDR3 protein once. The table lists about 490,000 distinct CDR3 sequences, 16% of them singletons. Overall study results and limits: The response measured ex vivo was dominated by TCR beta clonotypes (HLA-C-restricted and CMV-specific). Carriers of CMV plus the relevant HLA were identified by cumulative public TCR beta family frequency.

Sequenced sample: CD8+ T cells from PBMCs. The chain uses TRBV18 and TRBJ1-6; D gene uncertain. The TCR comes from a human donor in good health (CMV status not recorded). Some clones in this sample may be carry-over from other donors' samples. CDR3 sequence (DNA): TGTGCCAGCTCACCCCAGGAGAGCTTGCGGAGGTCACCCCTCCACTTT. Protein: CASSPQESLRRSPLHF.